This TCR beta chain is from a study of T cell responses to AZD1222 COVID-19 vaccine. Study-wide background: Pooling of second doses given at about 4 or about 12 weeks was done. Broader study findings: There were mostly white British donors and more females than males, and clonal diversity was possibly underestimated. Targets within unmutated variant regions were reportedly found for nearly half of spike-specific TCRs.

J gave up 2 bases and V 6 bases, and 7 bases lay outside the gene matches. Germline V gene data show CDR1 as MRHNA and CDR2 as SNTAGT. The CDR3 is made up of 15 amino acids. A remark on this clone: Its antigen remains unidentified.

Clones were sequenced by immunoSEQ multiplex PCR, and TCRdb holds only the in-frame ones, with some missing. The sample has under 150,000 clones, just over 85% seen once. This material consisted of peripheral blood, taken on day 0 of AZD1222 vaccination. The clonotype originates from an adult in good health. V and J are TRBV6-4 and TRBJ2-3; 8 bases line up with TRBD2. The CDR3 loop is CASRVYGLATDTQYF. The CDR3, as DNA: TGTGCCAGCAGAGTCTATGGACTAGCCACAGATACGCAGTATTTT.